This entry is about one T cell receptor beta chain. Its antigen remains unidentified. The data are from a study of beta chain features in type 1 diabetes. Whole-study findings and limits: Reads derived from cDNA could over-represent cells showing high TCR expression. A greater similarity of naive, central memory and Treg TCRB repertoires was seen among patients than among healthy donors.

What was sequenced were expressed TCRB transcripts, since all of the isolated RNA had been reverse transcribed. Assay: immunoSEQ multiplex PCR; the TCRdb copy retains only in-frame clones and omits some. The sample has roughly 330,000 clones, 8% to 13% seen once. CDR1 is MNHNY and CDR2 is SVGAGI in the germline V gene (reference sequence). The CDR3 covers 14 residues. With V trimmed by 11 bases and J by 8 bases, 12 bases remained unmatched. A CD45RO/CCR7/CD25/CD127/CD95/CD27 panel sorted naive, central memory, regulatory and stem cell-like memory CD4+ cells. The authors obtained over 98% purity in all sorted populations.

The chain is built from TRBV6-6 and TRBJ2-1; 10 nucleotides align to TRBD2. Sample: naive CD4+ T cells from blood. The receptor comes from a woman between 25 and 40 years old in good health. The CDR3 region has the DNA TGTGCCTCCACCGGAGTAGCGGGAGGCGATGAGCAGTTCTTC. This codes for CASTGVAGGDEQFF.